This TCR beta chain was recovered during a study of blood T cell repertoires in COVID-19. TCRdb's copy holds only in-frame clones and misses some; the assay was immunoSEQ multiplex PCR. The profile shows about 370,000 clones, more than 80% of them singletons. The J segment lost 5 bases and the V segment lost 6 bases, leaving 11 bases of the junction unmatched. CDR3 length: 16 residues. Per germline, CDR1 SQVTM and CDR2 ANQGSEA. This clone was observed a single time. Input material: peripheral blood. The receptor was derived from a woman in her 30s with COVID-19, enrolled during active disease. The gene calls are TRBV29-1 and TRBJ1-4, with TRBD1 matching 11 bases. The CDR3 DNA sequence: TGCAGCGTCCGACCAGGGACAGGGGGTTCCAATGAAAAACTGTTTTTT. Protein: CSVRPGTGGSNEKLFF.